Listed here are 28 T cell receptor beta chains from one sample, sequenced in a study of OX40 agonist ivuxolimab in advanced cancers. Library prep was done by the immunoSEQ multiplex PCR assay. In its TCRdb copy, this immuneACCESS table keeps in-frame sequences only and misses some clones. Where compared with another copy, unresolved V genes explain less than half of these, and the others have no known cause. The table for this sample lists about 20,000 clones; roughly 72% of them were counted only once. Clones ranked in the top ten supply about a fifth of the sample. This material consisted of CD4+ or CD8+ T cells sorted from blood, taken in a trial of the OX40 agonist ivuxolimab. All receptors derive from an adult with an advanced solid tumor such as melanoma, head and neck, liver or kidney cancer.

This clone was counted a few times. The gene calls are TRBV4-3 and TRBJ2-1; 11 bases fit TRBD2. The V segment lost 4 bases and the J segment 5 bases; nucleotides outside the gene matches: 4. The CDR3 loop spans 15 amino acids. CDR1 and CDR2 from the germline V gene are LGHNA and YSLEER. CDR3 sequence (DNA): TGCGCCAGCAGCCGTAGCGGGGGGGTGGACAATGAGCAGTTCTTC. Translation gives CASSRSGGVDNEQFF.

CDR3 loop: CASSLAGGASTDTQYF. The CDR3, as DNA: TGTGCCAGCAGTTTAGCGGGGGGGGCTAGCACAGATACGCAGTATTTT. This sequence joins TRBV28 and TRBJ2-3; 9 nucleotides match TRBD2. Per the germline V gene, CDR1 is MDHEN and CDR2 is SYDVKM. CDR3 length: 16 amino acids. After removal of 2 bases from V and 0 bases from J, the junction contained 3 bases not matched to a gene.

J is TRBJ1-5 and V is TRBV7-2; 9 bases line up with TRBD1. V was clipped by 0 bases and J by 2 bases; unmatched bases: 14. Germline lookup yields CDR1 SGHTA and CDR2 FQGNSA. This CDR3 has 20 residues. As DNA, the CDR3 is TGTGCCAGCAGCTTAGCCTATGACAGGGGGGTTGGGTTCGGCAATCAGCCCCAGCATTTT. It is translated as CASSLAYDRGVGFGNQPQHF.

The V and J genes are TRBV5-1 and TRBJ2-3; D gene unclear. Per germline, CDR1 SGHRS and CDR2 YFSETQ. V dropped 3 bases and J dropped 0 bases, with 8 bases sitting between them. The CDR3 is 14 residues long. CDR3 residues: CASSSGPSTDTQYF. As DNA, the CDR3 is TGCGCCAGCAGCTCCGGGCCTAGCACAGATACGCAGTATTTT.

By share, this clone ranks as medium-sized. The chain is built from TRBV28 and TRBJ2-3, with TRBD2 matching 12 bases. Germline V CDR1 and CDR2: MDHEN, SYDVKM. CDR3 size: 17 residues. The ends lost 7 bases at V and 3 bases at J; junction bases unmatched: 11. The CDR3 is CASTLSSGGDLTDTQYF. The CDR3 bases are TGTGCCAGCACCCTATCTAGCGGGGGGGACCTAACAGATACGCAGTATTTT.

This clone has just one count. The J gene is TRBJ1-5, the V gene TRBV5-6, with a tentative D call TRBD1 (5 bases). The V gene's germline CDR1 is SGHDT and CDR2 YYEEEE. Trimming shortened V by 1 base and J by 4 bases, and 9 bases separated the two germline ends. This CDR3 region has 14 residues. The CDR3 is CASSLKAGNQPQHF. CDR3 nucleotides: TGTGCCAGCAGCTTGAAGGCAGGGAATCAGCCCCAGCATTTT.

Here the CDR3 DNA reads TGCAGCGTTGGTACCCCTGAAGCTTTCTTT. It yields the protein CSVGTPEAFF. The gene calls are TRBV29-1 and TRBJ1-1; no clear D. V lost 4 bases, J lost 6 bases, and 6 bases lay in between. This CDR3 is 10 amino acids long. The germline V gene encodes CDR1 SQVTM and CDR2 ANQGSEA.

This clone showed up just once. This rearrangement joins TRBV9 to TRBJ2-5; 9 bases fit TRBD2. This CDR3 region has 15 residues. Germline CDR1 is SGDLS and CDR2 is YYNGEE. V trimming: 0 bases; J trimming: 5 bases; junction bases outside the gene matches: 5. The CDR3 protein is CASSVVSGGGETQYF. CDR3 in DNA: TGTGCCAGCAGCGTAGTTAGCGGGGGAGGGGAGACCCAGTACTTC.

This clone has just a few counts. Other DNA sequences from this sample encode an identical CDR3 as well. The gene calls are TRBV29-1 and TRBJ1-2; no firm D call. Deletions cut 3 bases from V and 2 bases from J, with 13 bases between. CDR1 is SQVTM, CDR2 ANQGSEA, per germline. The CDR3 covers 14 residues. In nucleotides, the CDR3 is TGCAGCGTTGAGGGAGGGCGGGCGAACTATGGCTACACCTTC. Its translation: CSVEGGRANYGYTF.

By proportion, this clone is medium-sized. The CDR3 coding sequence is TGTGCCAGCAGTGATTCCGTGGGGGGCGCGGAGACCCAGTACTTC. It encodes CASSDSVGGAETQYF. The chain carries TRBV6-1 and TRBJ2-5; D tentatively fits TRBD1 or TRBD2 (6 bases each). This CDR3 has 15 residues. Looked up from germline, CDR1 is MNHNS and CDR2 is SASEGT. V was clipped by 3 bases and J by 5 bases, with 16 bases between them.

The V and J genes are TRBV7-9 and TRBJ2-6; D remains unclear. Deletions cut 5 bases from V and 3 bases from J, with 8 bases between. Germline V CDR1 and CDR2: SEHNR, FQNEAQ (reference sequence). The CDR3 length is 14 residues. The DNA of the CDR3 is TGTGCCAGCAGCCGCCAAAATGGGGCCAACGTCCTGACTTTC. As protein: CASSRQNGANVLTF.

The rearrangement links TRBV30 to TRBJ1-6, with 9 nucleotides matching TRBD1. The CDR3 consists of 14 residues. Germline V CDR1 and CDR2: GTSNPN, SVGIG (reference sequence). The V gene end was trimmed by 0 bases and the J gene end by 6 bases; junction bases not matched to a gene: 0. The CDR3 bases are TGTGCCTGGAGTGTGGACAGGGGTAATTCACCCCTCCACTTT. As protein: CAWSVDRGNSPLHF.

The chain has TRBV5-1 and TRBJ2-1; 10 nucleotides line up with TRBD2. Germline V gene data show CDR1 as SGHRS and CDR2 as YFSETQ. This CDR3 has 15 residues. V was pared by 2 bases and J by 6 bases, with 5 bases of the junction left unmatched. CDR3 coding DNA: TGCGCCAGCAGCTTAAGCCAGCGGGGGGGCAATGAGCAGTTCTTC. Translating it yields CASSLSQRGGNEQFF.

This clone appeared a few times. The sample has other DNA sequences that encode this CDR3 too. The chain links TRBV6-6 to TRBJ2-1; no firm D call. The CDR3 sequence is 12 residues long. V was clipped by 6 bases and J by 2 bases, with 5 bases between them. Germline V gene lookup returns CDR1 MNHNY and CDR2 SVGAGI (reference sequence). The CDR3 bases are TGTGCCAGCAGCCGCCCCTACAATGAGCAGTTCTTC. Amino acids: CASSRPYNEQFF.

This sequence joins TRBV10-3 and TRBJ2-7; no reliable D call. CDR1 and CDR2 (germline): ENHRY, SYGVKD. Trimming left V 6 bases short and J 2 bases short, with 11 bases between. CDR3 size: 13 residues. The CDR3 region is CAIREDITYEQYF. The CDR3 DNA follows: TGTGCCATCAGGGAAGACATCACCTACGAGCAGTACTTC.

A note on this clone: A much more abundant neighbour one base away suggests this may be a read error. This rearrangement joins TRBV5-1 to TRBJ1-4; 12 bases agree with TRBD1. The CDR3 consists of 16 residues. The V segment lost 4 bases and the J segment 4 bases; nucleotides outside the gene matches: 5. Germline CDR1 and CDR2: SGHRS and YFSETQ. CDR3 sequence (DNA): TGCGCCAGCAGCCGCGGGACAGGGGGCCTTAATGAAAAACTGTTTTTT. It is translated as CASSRGTGGLNEKLFF. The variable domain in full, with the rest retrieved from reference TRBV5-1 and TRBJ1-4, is KAGVTQTPRYLIKTRGQQVTLSCSPISGHRSVSWYQQTPGQGLQFLFEYFSETQRNKGNFPGRFSGRQFSNSRSEMNVSTLELGDSALYLCASSRGTGGLNEKLFFGSGTQLSVL.

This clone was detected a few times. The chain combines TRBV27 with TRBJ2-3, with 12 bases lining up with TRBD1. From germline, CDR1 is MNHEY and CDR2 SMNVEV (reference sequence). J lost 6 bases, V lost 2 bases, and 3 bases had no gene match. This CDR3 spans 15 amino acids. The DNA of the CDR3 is TGTGCCAGCAGTTTAGGGACAGGGGGCAAGGATACGCAGTATTTT. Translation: CASSLGTGGKDTQYF.

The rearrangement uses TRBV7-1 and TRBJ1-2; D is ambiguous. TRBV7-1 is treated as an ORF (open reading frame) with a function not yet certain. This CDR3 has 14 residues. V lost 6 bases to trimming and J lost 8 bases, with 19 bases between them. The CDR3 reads CASSYERDLRGYTF. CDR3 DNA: TGTGCCAGCAGTTACGAGAGAGACCTGAGAGGCTACACCTTC.

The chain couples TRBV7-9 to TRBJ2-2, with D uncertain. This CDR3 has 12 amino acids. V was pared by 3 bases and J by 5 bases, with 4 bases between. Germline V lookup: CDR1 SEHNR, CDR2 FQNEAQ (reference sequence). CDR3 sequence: CASSLVTGELFF. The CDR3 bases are TGTGCCAGCAGCTTGGTTACCGGGGAGCTGTTTTTT.

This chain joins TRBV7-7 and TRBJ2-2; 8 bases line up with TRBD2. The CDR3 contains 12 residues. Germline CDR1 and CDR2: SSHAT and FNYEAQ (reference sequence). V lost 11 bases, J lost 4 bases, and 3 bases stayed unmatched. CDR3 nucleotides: TGTGCCTCCGGGGGGGGCACCGGGGAGCTGTTTTTT. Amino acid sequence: CASGGGTGELFF.

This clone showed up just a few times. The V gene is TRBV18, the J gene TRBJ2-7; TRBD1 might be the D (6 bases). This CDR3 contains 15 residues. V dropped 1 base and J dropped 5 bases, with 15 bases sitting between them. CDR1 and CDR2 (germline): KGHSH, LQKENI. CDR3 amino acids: CASSPLLSSGDEQYF. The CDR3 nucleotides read TGTGCCAGCTCACCACTACTCTCCTCAGGGGACGAGCAGTACTTC. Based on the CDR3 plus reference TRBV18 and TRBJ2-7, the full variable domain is NAGVMQNPRHLVRRRGQEARLRCSPMKGHSHVYWYRQLPEEGLKFMVYLQKENIIDESGMPKERFSAEFPKEGPSILRIQQVVRGDSAAYFCASSPLLSSGDEQYFGPGTRLTVT.

The CDR3 is CASSLNVGGVLYQETQYF. In DNA, the CDR3 is TGTGCCAGCAGCTTAAACGTCGGTGGGGTATTGTACCAAGAGACCCAGTACTTC. This sequence joins TRBV7-8 and TRBJ2-5; D not resolved. V was clipped by 2 bases and J by 0 bases, with 19 bases between them. From germline, CDR1 is SGHVS and CDR2 FQNEAQ. CDR3 length: 18 residues.

This CDR3 reads CATGYLNIQYF. As DNA, the CDR3 is TGTGCCACGGGGTACTTAAACATTCAGTACTTC. The chain joins TRBV6-1 to TRBJ2-4, with D perhaps TRBD2 (5 bases). The germline V and J ends were trimmed by 10 bases and 6 bases, with 10 bases remaining between them. The CDR3 contains 11 residues. Germline V gene lookup returns CDR1 MNHNS and CDR2 SASEGT.

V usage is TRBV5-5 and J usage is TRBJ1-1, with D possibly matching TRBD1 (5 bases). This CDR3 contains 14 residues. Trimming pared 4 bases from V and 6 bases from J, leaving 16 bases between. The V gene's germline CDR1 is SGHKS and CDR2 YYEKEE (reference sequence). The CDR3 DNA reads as TGTGCCAGCAGCCCTAGAGAGGGGAGGGCTGAAGCTTTCTTT. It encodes CASSPREGRAEAFF.

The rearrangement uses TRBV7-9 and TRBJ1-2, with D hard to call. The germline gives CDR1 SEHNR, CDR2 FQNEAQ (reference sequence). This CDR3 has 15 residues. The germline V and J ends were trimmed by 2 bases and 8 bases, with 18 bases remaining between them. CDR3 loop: CASSLSISAPWGYTF. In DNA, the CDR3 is TGTGCCAGCAGCTTATCCATTTCCGCCCCGTGGGGCTACACCTTC.

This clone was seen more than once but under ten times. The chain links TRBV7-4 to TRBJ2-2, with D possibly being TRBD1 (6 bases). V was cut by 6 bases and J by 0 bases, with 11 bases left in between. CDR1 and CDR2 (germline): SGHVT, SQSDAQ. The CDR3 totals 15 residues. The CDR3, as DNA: TGTGCCAGCAGTCTACAGGGAACGAACACCGGGGAGCTGTTTTTT. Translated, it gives CASSLQGTNTGELFF.

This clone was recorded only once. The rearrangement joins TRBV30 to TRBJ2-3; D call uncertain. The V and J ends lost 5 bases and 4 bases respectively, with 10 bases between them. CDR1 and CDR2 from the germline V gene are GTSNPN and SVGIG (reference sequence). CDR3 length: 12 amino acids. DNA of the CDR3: TGTGCCTGGTGCCGGATCGCAGATACGCAGTATTTT. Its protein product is CAWCRIADTQYF.

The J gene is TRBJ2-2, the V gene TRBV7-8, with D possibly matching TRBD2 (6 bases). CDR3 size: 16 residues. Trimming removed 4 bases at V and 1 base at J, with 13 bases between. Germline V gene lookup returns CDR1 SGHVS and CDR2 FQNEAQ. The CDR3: CASSSGVAVNTGELFF. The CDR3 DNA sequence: TGTGCCAGCAGCTCGGGGGTAGCGGTGAACACCGGGGAGCTGTTTTTT.